This T cell receptor beta chain was sequenced in a study of cytomegalovirus exposure and HLA in healthy donors. The overall study: Around 76% of 398 genotyped donors fell in the Caucasian-associated ancestry cluster. Study findings and constraints: It was likely that a cluster of highly shared sequence variants was a sequencing artifact. HLA alleles were associated with 17,000 or so TCR beta sequences in a later analysis at 0.05 false discovery rate. A later analysis linked a missense DCLRE1C variant to TCR beta V- and J-gene trimming.

The CDR3 is 12 amino acids. V lost 0 bases and J lost 4, with 4 bases in between. Per the germline V gene, CDR1 is SGDLS and CDR2 is YYNGEE. As concerns this clone: What it binds is unknown.

Vbeta (60) and Jbeta (13) primers were used in the PCR. Assay: immunoSEQ multiplex PCR; the TCRdb copy retains only in-frame clones and omits some. The sample lists approximately 130,000 clones, roughly four fifths seen once, with approximately 1.7% in the top ten. The V and J genes are TRBV9 and TRBJ1-2; the D is unclear. This sequence was found in a woman aged 45-60 years in good health and CMV-seronegative. Sequenced input: PBMCs. As DNA, the CDR3 is TGTGCCAGCAGCGTAGGCAGCTATGGCTACACCTTC. Its protein product is CASSVGSYGYTF.